This T cell receptor beta chain came from a study of low-dose radiotherapy and immunotherapy resistance in tumors. On the study more broadly: For four cycles from cycle 1 day 1, patients took 300 mg oral aspirin daily.

The time point was: before trial treatment. Inclusion covered patients whose advanced solid tumors lacked tumor-infiltrating lymphocytes. TRAV- and TRBV-specific primers primed first-strand cDNA, covering alpha and beta chains. The TCRs were subjected to amplification over about 19 PCR cycles employing a constant-region primer in conjunction with a V-primer adapter. Amplification of isolated mRNA was accomplished via in vitro transcription. TCRdb itself ran the reads through MiXCR, one entry per CDR3 protein. The table has tens of thousands of distinct CDR3 sequences, more than 25% seen once. Trimming pared 5 bases from V and 5 bases from J, leaving 15 bases between. The CDR3 is 14 amino acids. Germline V gene lookup returns CDR1 MNHEY and CDR2 SMNVEV (reference sequence).

The specimen comprised PBMCs, sampled before treatment. The gene calls are TRBV27 and TRBJ2-5; D might be TRBD1 or TRBD2, each matching 6 bases. The clonotype comes from a male donor with rectosigmoid adenocarcinoma. CDR3 coding DNA: TGTGCCAGCAGTGTAGGGGGGAGGCGGGAGACCCAGTACTTC. Its translation: CASSVGGRRETQYF.